This entry describes one T cell receptor (beta chain). What it recognizes is unknown. V was clipped by 4 bases and J by 2 bases; unmatched bases: 6. CDR3 length: 14 residues. CDR1 SGHRS and CDR2 YFSETQ come from the germline V gene. A deep-level run was used for the assay. Only in-frame clones appear in the TCRdb table, and some are missing; sequencing was by immunoSEQ multiplex PCR. The sample lists about 1.4 million clones, roughly 95% seen once, with 1.2% in the top ten. The data were taken from a study of shared clonotypes between healthy human individuals. The overall study: A couple of female and a few male donors aged 18 to 49 were enrolled.

Whole-study results and caveats: Naive subsets generally had larger estimated richness than memory subsets. Non-shared clonotypes displayed generation probabilities falling below those of clonotypes present in all four donors.

Input material: naive CD4+ T cells sorted from blood. Regarding subset: CD45RA+ positively selected. The source is a man aged 25-45 years in good health. The chain has TRBV5-1 and TRBJ2-7; 7 nucleotides agree with TRBD1. CDR3 in DNA: TGCGCCAGCAGCAAGAACAGGGGACCCTACGAGCAGTACTTC. Its translation is CASSKNRGPYEQYF.